This TCR beta chain was identified in a study of identical twins' blood T cells. Background on the study: Approximately 50 million reads covered about six alpha-chain and about six beta-chain libraries.

The CDR3 loop spans 13 amino acids. With V trimmed by 3 bases and J by 8 bases, 6 bases remained unmatched. Germline CDR1 LNHDA, CDR2 SQIVND (reference sequence). TCR cDNA libraries were made from RNA using a previously described, modified protocol. Each CDR3 protein gets one entry after TCRdb re-called the 5' RACE reads with MiXCR. The sample records hundreds of thousands of distinct CDR3 sequences, under 30% being singletons. Study results and limitations: Twins shared more top CDR3 clonotypes than unrelated donors did. V gene usage reportedly matched far better within twin pairs than unrelated donors.

Turning to this clonotype: What it recognizes is unknown.

The receptor's source is a woman aged 18-55 years in good health. V and J are TRBV19 and TRBJ1-2, with TRBD1 matching 7 bases. Sequenced material: PBMCs. The CDR3 sequence: CASSISTGRGYTF. CDR3 DNA: TGTGCCAGTAGTATTTCGACAGGGCGAGGCTACACCTTC. Together with reference TRBV19 and TRBJ1-2, the CDR3 gives the full variable domain: DGGITQSPKYLFRKEGQNVTLSCEQNLNHDAMYWYRQDPGQGLRLIYYSQIVNDFQKGDIAEGYSVSREKKESFPLTVTSAQKNPTAFYLCASSISTGRGYTFGSGTRLTVV.